Listed here are 23 T cell receptor beta chains from one sample, sequenced in a study of OX40 agonist ivuxolimab in advanced cancers. This table comes from immunoSEQ multiplex PCR, and its TCRdb copy is limited to in-frame clones, with some not included. The table has tens of thousands of clones, 94% seen once. The material was CD4+ or CD8+ T cells sorted from blood, obtained in a trial of the OX40 agonist ivuxolimab. These receptors were collected from an adult with an advanced solid tumor such as melanoma, head and neck, liver or kidney cancer.

The chain employs TRBV5-6 and TRBJ2-1; 7 nucleotides line up with TRBD1. The germline gives CDR1 SGHDT, CDR2 YYEEEE. This CDR3 is 15 amino acids long. The junction had 5 bases not matched to a gene; V was cut back by 3 bases and J by 2 bases. CDR3 residues: CASSSGTAPYNEQFF. CDR3 coding DNA: TGTGCCAGCAGCTCCGGGACAGCCCCCTACAATGAGCAGTTCTTC.

V usage is TRBV4-1 and J usage is TRBJ1-3, with 7 bases lining up with TRBD1. Germline values: CDR1 MGHRA, CDR2 YSYEKL. J lost 1 base, V lost 3 bases, and 9 bases had no gene match. This CDR3 contains 17 residues. The CDR3 region has the DNA TGCGCCAGCAGCCAGTTACAGGGGAGTTTGTCTGGAAACACCATATATTTT. Its protein product is CASSQLQGSLSGNTIYF.

This chain links TRBV7-9 with TRBJ2-7; 9 bases line up with TRBD1. V lost 6 bases to trimming and J lost 7 bases; unmatched junction nucleotides: 13. Germline loops: CDR1 SEHNR, CDR2 FQNEAQ (reference sequence). The CDR3 runs 15 residues. The CDR3 spells CASRLTGGLSEEQYF. CDR3 nucleotides: TGTGCCAGCAGGTTAACAGGGGGCTTATCGGAAGAGCAGTACTTC.

This sequence joins TRBV19 and TRBJ1-2; 9 positions agree with TRBD1. Looked up from germline, CDR1 is LNHDA and CDR2 is SQIVND (reference sequence). CDR3 length: 15 residues. V trimming: 5 bases; J trimming: 2 bases; junction bases outside the gene matches: 6. CDR3 bases: TGTGCCAGTAGTCCCACAGGGGGCGCAAACTATGGCTACACCTTC. This sequence encodes CASSPTGGANYGYTF. Full variable domain (remainder filled in from reference TRBV19 and TRBJ1-2): DGGITQSPKYLFRKEGQNVTLSCEQNLNHDAMYWYRQDPGQGLRLIYYSQIVNDFQKGDIAEGYSVSREKKESFPLTVTSAQKNPTAFYLCASSPTGGANYGYTFGSGTRLTVV.

This chain links TRBV27 with TRBJ2-2; 9 bases line up with TRBD1. The CDR3 contains 14 residues. Germline CDR1 MNHEY, CDR2 SMNVEV (reference sequence). V shed 5 bases and J 5 bases; nucleotides not matched to a gene: 3. CDR3 sequence: CASSPGQGTGELFF. CDR3 nucleotide sequence: TGTGCCAGCAGTCCCGGACAGGGGACCGGGGAGCTGTTTTTT.

The V call is TRBV27, the J call TRBJ2-7; 15 bases fit TRBD2. The junction had 4 bases not matched to a gene; V was cut back by 6 bases and J by 4 bases. Looked up from germline, CDR1 is MNHEY and CDR2 is SMNVEV (reference sequence). The CDR3 consists of 15 residues. CDR3 residues: CASRQGLAGGYEQYF. The CDR3 DNA sequence: TGTGCCAGCAGGCAGGGACTAGCGGGAGGATACGAGCAGTACTTC.

J is TRBJ2-2 and V is TRBV29-1; TRBD2 is a possible D gene (6 bases). The CDR3 extends over 13 amino acids. CDR1 and CDR2 (germline): SQVTM, ANQGSEA. This CDR3 reads CSTRDPNTGELFF. As DNA, the CDR3 is TGCAGTACGCGGGACCCGAACACCGGGGAGCTGTTTTTT.

The chain combines TRBV29-1 with TRBJ2-7; 8 bases are a match to TRBD1. The CDR3 contains 13 residues. CDR1 is SQVTM and CDR2 is ANQGSEA in the germline V gene. With 5 bases clipped from V and 0 bases from J, the junction kept 3 bases outside the gene matches. CDR3 in DNA: TGCAGCGTTACAGGGGGAAGCTCCTACGAGCAGTACTTC. This sequence encodes CSVTGGSSYEQYF.

This clone appeared a few times. The chain uses TRBV14 and TRBJ1-1, with D maybe TRBD1 (6 bases). Trimming stripped 2 bases from V and 1 base from J, with 8 bases between. Germline loops: CDR1 SGHDN, CDR2 FVKESK. This CDR3 comprises 14 residues. CDR3 sequence (DNA): TGTGCCAGCAGCCAAAGGGGGGCGAACACTGAAGCTTTCTTT. Protein sequence: CASSQRGANTEAFF.

This chain joins TRBV6-1 and TRBJ2-2; a possible D gene is TRBD2 (6 bases). CDR1 is MNHNS and CDR2 is SASEGT in the germline V gene. The CDR3 loop spans 16 amino acids. V lost 4 bases, J lost 4 bases, and 16 bases lay in between. Here the CDR3 reads CASSGLEGWSTGELFF. The DNA for the CDR3 is TGTGCCAGCAGTGGGCTGGAGGGGTGGAGCACCGGGGAGCTGTTTTTT.

This chain connects TRBV29-1 to TRBJ2-1; no firm D call. Between the trimmed V and J ends, which lost 1 base and 9 bases, there was a span of 10 bases. The CDR3 consists of 12 residues. Germline V gene sequence: CDR1 SQVTM, CDR2 ANQGSEA. The CDR3 protein is CSVEVLSSEQFF. The CDR3 DNA reads as TGCAGCGTTGAAGTTCTAAGTAGTGAGCAGTTCTTC.

The chain uses TRBV27 and TRBJ1-2; D gene unclear. Between the trimmed V and J ends, which lost 3 bases and 3 bases, there was a span of 11 bases. The CDR3 length is 14 residues. Germline-derived CDR1 and CDR2 are MNHEY and SMNVEV (reference sequence). This CDR3 is CASSFGQPYYGYTF. The CDR3 DNA reads TGTGCCAGCAGTTTCGGCCAGCCGTACTATGGCTACACCTTC.

Relative to its sample, this clone is medium-sized. The chain employs TRBV19 and TRBJ1-5; D gene unclear. The CDR3 totals 15 residues. The V gene's germline CDR1 is LNHDA and CDR2 SQIVND (reference sequence). Trimming left V 6 bases short and J 2 bases short, with 14 bases between. The CDR3 here is CASSNLLGGNQPQHF. CDR3 sequence (DNA): TGTGCCAGTAGCAATTTATTGGGTGGCAATCAGCCCCAGCATTTT.

This chain links TRBV4-1 with TRBJ1-5, with D uncertain. Trimming cost V 4 bases and J 0 bases, with 10 bases left between them. The length of the CDR3 is 15 residues. Germline CDR1 MGHRA, CDR2 YSYEKL. The CDR3 bases are TGCGCCAGCAGCCCGGCACAGAATAGCAATCAGCCCCAGCATTTT. It codes for CASSPAQNSNQPQHF.

This chain connects TRBV27 to TRBJ1-6; no definite D call. Germline V gene lookup returns CDR1 MNHEY and CDR2 SMNVEV (reference sequence). Trimming cost V 5 bases and J 9 bases, with 17 bases left between them. CDR3 size: 15 residues. CDR3 loop: CASSPLADATSPLHF. CDR3 DNA: TGTGCCAGCAGTCCCCTGGCAGACGCCACTTCACCCCTCCACTTT.

The rearrangement links TRBV4-3 to TRBJ2-1, with 13 bases aligning to TRBD2. The CDR3 covers 17 residues. Germline V gives CDR1 LGHNA, CDR2 YSLEER. Germline trimming cut 4 bases from V and 4 bases from J; bases unmatched to any gene: 7. CDR3 residues: CASSPTSGRALYNEQFF. The CDR3 nucleotides are TGCGCCAGCAGCCCTACTAGCGGGAGGGCCTTATACAATGAGCAGTTCTTC.

The CDR3 region is CASSLWRGSTDTQYF. In nucleotides, the CDR3 is TGTGCCAGCAGCTTATGGCGGGGGAGCACAGATACGCAGTATTTT. This chain joins TRBV7-9 and TRBJ2-3, with TRBD2 identical over 7 bases. V shed 2 bases and J 0 bases; nucleotides not matched to a gene: 2. CDR1 and CDR2 from the germline V gene are SEHNR and FQNEAQ (reference sequence). CDR3 length equals 15 residues.

This chain uses TRBV19 with TRBJ2-7; either TRBD1 or TRBD2 may supply D (5 bases each). Germline V gives CDR1 LNHDA, CDR2 SQIVND (reference sequence). Between the trimmed V and J ends, which lost 5 bases and 3 bases, there was a span of 11 bases. The CDR3 totals 13 residues. The DNA for the CDR3 is TGTGCCAGTAGTCCAGGGACCTTCTACGAGCAGTACTTC. Its translation is CASSPGTFYEQYF.

The rearrangement joins TRBV4-3 to TRBJ2-1, with 8 bases that match TRBD2. Germline CDR1 reads LGHNA; CDR2 reads YSLEER. The trim removed 0 bases at V and 8 bases at J, leaving 6 bases unmatched. The CDR3 covers 15 residues. The CDR3 bases are TGCGCCAGCAGCCAAGATTCAGCGGGGGCCGATGAGCAGTTCTTC. It codes for CASSQDSAGADEQFF.

V is TRBV4-3 and J is TRBJ1-6; 10 nucleotides match TRBD1. Germline V gene sequence: CDR1 LGHNA, CDR2 YSLEER. This CDR3 is 18 amino acids long. V dropped 0 bases and J dropped 7; count of bases not matched to a gene: 9. CDR3 region: CASSQESRDRGPNSPLHF. DNA of the CDR3: TGCGCCAGCAGCCAAGAGTCTCGGGACAGGGGCCCAAATTCACCCCTCCACTTT.

The chain combines TRBV19 with TRBJ1-2; 9 bases agree with TRBD1. CDR3 length equals 13 residues. Germline CDR1 reads LNHDA; CDR2 reads SQIVND (reference sequence). J gave up 5 bases and V 3 bases, and 1 base lay outside the gene matches. The CDR3 loop is CASSIGTGYGYTF. CDR3 in DNA: TGTGCCAGTAGTATCGGGACAGGGTATGGCTACACCTTC.

The rearrangement joins TRBV4-3 to TRBJ1-5, with D possibly TRBD1 on 5 matching bases. V was trimmed by 0 bases and J by 3 bases, leaving 12 bases between them. Germline loops: CDR1 LGHNA, CDR2 YSLEER. This CDR3 has 16 residues. CDR3 bases: TGCGCCAGCAGCCAAGATTGGCGGGGGAACAATCAGCCCCAGCATTTT. Residues: CASSQDWRGNNQPQHF.

This clone has just one count. The CDR3 here is CASSYSIGGGYTF. In DNA form, the CDR3 reads TGTGCCAGCAGTTACTCGATAGGTGGTGGCTACACCTTC. The chain carries TRBV6-5 and TRBJ1-2; unclear D gene. This CDR3 spans 13 amino acids. V was clipped by 0 bases and J by 7 bases, with 9 bases between them. The V gene's germline CDR1 is MNHEY and CDR2 SVGAGI.